The 22 T cell receptor beta chains given below trace back to one sample, sequenced in a study of blood T cell repertoires in COVID-19. The data were produced by immunoSEQ multiplex PCR, yet TCRdb's version contains in-frame clones alone and is incomplete. The sample consists of under 450,000 clones, around 87% of them appearing once. The sample comprised PBMCs or T cells enriched from blood (not recorded which). The receptors were gathered from a man under 40 who had recovered from COVID-19.

On this clone: This CDR3 is also generated by other DNA sequences in the sample. The chain has TRBV5-1 and TRBJ2-7; 7 bases agree with TRBD1. There are 16 residues in the CDR3. V shed 4 bases and J 2 bases; nucleotides not matched to a gene: 12. Germline values: CDR1 SGHRS, CDR2 YFSETQ. CDR3: CASSGGPGGAPYEQYF. The CDR3 DNA reads TGCGCCAGCAGCGGCGGACCAGGGGGTGCCCCCTACGAGCAGTACTTC.

V usage is TRBV28 and J usage is TRBJ2-7, with D possibly matching TRBD1 (5 bases). Germline assignment: CDR1 MDHEN and CDR2 SYDVKM. V shed 2 bases and J shed 5 bases, with 13 bases lying between them. The CDR3 totals 14 residues. CDR3: CASSLVPGHDEQYF. CDR3 DNA sequence: TGTGCCAGCAGTTTAGTCCCAGGGCACGACGAGCAGTACTTC.

The chain uses TRBV2 and TRBJ2-1; TRBD2 is a possible D gene (6 bases). CDR1 is SNHLY and CDR2 is FYNNEI in the germline V gene. V shed 5 bases and J shed 2 bases, with 19 bases lying between them. The CDR3 spans 17 residues. This chain's CDR3 is CASSYSGLTRPYNEQFF. DNA for the CDR3: TGTGCCAGCAGTTATTCGGGACTCACCCGCCCCTACAATGAGCAGTTCTTC.

This chain connects TRBV4-1 to TRBJ2-3; 9 bases match TRBD1. Germline V lookup: CDR1 MGHRA, CDR2 YSYEKL. V gave up 3 bases and J gave up 5 bases; unmatched junction bases: 9. CDR3 size: 16 residues. The DNA for the CDR3 is TGCGCCAGCAGCCAGGCCCGACAGGGGGGAAGAGATACGCAGTATTTT. This encodes CASSQARQGGRDTQYF.

This clone was observed a handful of times. V usage is TRBV12-3 or TRBV12-4 and J usage is TRBJ1-4, with 7 bases identical to TRBD1. V lost 5 bases and J lost 7; bases outside the gene matches: 4. CDR3 length: 13 amino acids. In nucleotides, the CDR3 is TGTGCCAGCAGTAGGGACAGATTTGAAAAACTGTTTTTT. Encoded protein: CASSRDRFEKLFF.

This chain links TRBV27 with TRBJ2-7; D may be TRBD1 (6 bases). Trimming left V 6 bases short and J 5 bases short, with 20 bases between. CDR3 length equals 15 residues. In germline, CDR1 is MNHEY, CDR2 SMNVEV (reference sequence). CDR3 nucleotide sequence: TGTGCCAGCAGCCGACTCGTCAGGGGTGACCACGAGCAGTACTTC. Translated, it gives CASSRLVRGDHEQYF.

This rearrangement joins TRBV5-1 to TRBJ2-2, with 9 nucleotides matching TRBD2. The ends lost 1 base at V and 0 bases at J; junction bases unmatched: 4. Per the germline V gene, CDR1 is SGHRS and CDR2 is YFSETQ. The CDR3 covers 17 residues. The CDR3 spells CASSLPLAGPNTGELFF. Here the CDR3 DNA reads TGCGCCAGCAGCTTGCCCCTAGCGGGGCCGAACACCGGGGAGCTGTTTTTT.

The chain joins TRBV10-1 to TRBJ1-6, with 7 positions matching TRBD1. The CDR3 is made up of 14 amino acids. Per the germline V gene, CDR1 is WNHNN and CDR2 is SYGVQD (reference sequence). The V and J ends lost 6 bases and 8 bases, in that order; junction bases with no gene match: 7. CDR3 amino acids: CASSTGEKDSPLHF. The CDR3 bases are TGCGCCAGCAGCACAGGGGAAAAGGATTCACCCCTCCACTTT.

Comments on this clone: The same CDR3 is also encoded by other DNA sequences in this sample. V is TRBV19 and J is TRBJ1-2; 7 bases line up with TRBD1. CDR1 LNHDA and CDR2 SQIVND come from the germline V gene (reference sequence). The CDR3 length is 13 residues. The V and J ends lost 3 bases and 4 bases, in that order; junction bases with no gene match: 2. The CDR3 DNA sequence: TGTGCCAGTAGTATCACAGGGGCCTATGGCTACACCTTC. As protein: CASSITGAYGYTF.

J is TRBJ2-5 and V is TRBV5-4, with 8 bases matching TRBD1. Trimming at V came to 4 bases and at J to 5 bases, leaving 13 bases not matched to a gene. CDR1 and CDR2 (germline): SGHNT, YYREEE (reference sequence). The CDR3 sequence is 16 residues long. DNA for the CDR3: TGTGCCAGCAGCGCCCGAGGGCAGGGGGCGCGGGAGACCCAGTACTTC. This sequence encodes CASSARGQGARETQYF.

J is TRBJ1-1 and V is TRBV5-1, with no clear D. The CDR3 loop spans 14 amino acids. CDR1 and CDR2 from the germline V gene are SGHRS and YFSETQ. V gave up 1 base and J gave up 1 base, with 8 bases separating them. CDR3 sequence (DNA): TGCGCCAGCAGCTTGTCTTCGGGGAACACTGAAGCTTTCTTT. As protein: CASSLSSGNTEAFF.

The chain employs TRBV7-9 and TRBJ2-7, with 10 bases aligning to TRBD2. In germline, CDR1 is SEHNR, CDR2 FQNEAQ (reference sequence). The CDR3 consists of 15 residues. V was clipped by 4 bases and J by 5 bases; unmatched bases: 8. The CDR3 region has the DNA TGTGCCAGCAGCTCTCACCACGGACTAGCGGACGAGCAGTACTTC. It is translated as CASSSHHGLADEQYF.

V and J are TRBV6-5 and TRBJ1-1, with D possibly matching TRBD1 (6 bases). The germline gives CDR1 MNHEY, CDR2 SVGAGI. Trimming left V 9 bases short and J 4 bases short, with 9 bases between. This CDR3 region has 11 residues. CDR3 DNA: TGTGCCAGTTCACAGGGCACTGAAGCTTTCTTT. As protein: CASSQGTEAFF.

V gene TRBV5-1 combines with J gene TRBJ2-7, with 9 bases aligning to TRBD2. The CDR3 spans 15 residues. Germline V gene data show CDR1 as SGHRS and CDR2 as YFSETQ. After removal of 0 bases from V and 5 bases from J, the junction contained 6 bases not matched to a gene. The DNA of the CDR3 is TGCGCCAGCAGCTTGGCCGGGGTAGCGGGGGACGAGCAGTACTTC. Its translation is CASSLAGVAGDEQYF.

The rearrangement joins TRBV27 to TRBJ1-5; the match to TRBD1 covers 9 bases. CDR3 length equals 18 residues. The V gene's germline CDR1 is MNHEY and CDR2 SMNVEV (reference sequence). Germline trimming cut 6 bases from V and 6 bases from J; bases unmatched to any gene: 18. The CDR3 sequence is CASSQFGQGQALSQPQHF. Here the CDR3 DNA reads TGTGCCAGCAGCCAGTTCGGACAGGGGCAAGCGTTATCTCAGCCCCAGCATTTT.

The chain combines TRBV7-2 with TRBJ1-5; 7 bases align to TRBD1. With V trimmed by 4 bases and J by 4 bases, 7 bases remained unmatched. The CDR3 sequence is 15 residues long. Germline-derived CDR1 and CDR2 are SGHTA and FQGNSA. The chain's CDR3 is CASSSGQAGNQPQHF. CDR3 nucleotide sequence: TGTGCCAGCAGCTCTGGACAGGCTGGGAATCAGCCCCAGCATTTT.

The chain joins TRBV30 to TRBJ1-2; D unresolved. CDR1 and CDR2 from the germline V gene are GTSNPN and SVGIG (reference sequence). V gave up 0 bases and J gave up 4 bases, with 15 bases separating them. The CDR3 has 15 residues. CDR3 sequence: CAWSVDIRRGYGYTF. Written as DNA, the CDR3 is TGTGCCTGGAGTGTCGACATCCGGCGGGGCTATGGCTACACCTTC.

The V and J genes are TRBV7-9 and TRBJ2-1; 10 nucleotides agree with TRBD2. Germline values: CDR1 SEHNR, CDR2 FQNEAQ (reference sequence). The J segment lost 10 bases and the V segment lost 1 base, leaving 19 bases of the junction unmatched. The CDR3 has 19 amino acids. The CDR3 spells CASSLDGPFTKAGGREQFF. The CDR3 bases are TGTGCCAGCAGCTTAGATGGACCCTTTACAAAAGCGGGGGGGCGAGAGCAGTTCTTC.

This chain connects TRBV12-3 or TRBV12-4 to TRBJ2-1, with D tentatively TRBD1 (5 bases). Trimming cost V 3 bases and J 10 bases, with 10 bases left between them. The CDR3 totals 12 residues. As DNA, the CDR3 is TGTGCCAGCAGTTTCCAGGGTTGGGAGCAGTTCTTC. It yields the protein CASSFQGWEQFF.

The V gene is TRBV19, the J gene TRBJ1-6; the D gene is possibly TRBD1 (5 bases). This CDR3 spans 16 amino acids. CDR1 and CDR2 from the germline V gene are LNHDA and SQIVND (reference sequence). With 2 bases removed from V and 6 bases from J, the gap between germline ends came to 14 bases. The CDR3: CASSIRTPGGNSPLHF. Written as DNA, the CDR3 is TGTGCCAGTAGTATAAGGACTCCCGGGGGTAATTCACCCCTCCACTTT.

This sequence joins TRBV7-2 and TRBJ2-5, with D tentatively TRBD2 (6 bases). V lost 0 bases, J lost 5 bases, and 10 bases lay in between. Germline lookup yields CDR1 SGHTA and CDR2 FQGNSA. This CDR3 comprises 14 residues. For the CDR3, the DNA is TGTGCCAGCAGCTTAGCGGGGGGTAGGGAGACCCAGTACTTC. This gives the protein CASSLAGGRETQYF.

This chain links TRBV18 with TRBJ2-3; D is possibly TRBD1 (6 bases). Germline CDR1 and CDR2: KGHSH and LQKENI. Trimming took 4 bases from V and 3 from J, leaving 32 bases between them. The length of the CDR3 is 21 residues. Here the CDR3 DNA reads TGTGCCAGCTCACTCGGGCAACCGGGACAAATAACGAAAGGTGGGACAGATACGCAGTATTTT. Encoded protein: CASSLGQPGQITKGGTDTQYF.